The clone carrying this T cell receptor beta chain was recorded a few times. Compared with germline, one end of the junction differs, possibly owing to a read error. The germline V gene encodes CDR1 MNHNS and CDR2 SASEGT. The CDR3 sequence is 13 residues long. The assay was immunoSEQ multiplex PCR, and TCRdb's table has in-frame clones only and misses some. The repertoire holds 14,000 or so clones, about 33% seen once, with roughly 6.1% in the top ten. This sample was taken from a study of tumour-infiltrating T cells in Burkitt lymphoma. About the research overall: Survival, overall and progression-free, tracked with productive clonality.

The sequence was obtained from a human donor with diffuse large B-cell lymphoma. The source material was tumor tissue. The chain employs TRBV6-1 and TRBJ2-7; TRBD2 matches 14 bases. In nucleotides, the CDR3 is TGTGCCAGCAGTGAAGGGACTAGCGGGAGGTTGAGCTTC. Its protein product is CASSEGTSGRLSF.